The 15 T cell receptor beta chains below all came from one sample that was sequenced in a study of T-cell reconstitution after alpha-beta-depleted transplantation in children. Preparation of the TCRbeta library was carried out with unique molecular identifiers. TCRdb passed the PCR reads through MiXCR, listing each CDR3 protein once. This table holds 40,000 to 55,000 distinct CDR3 sequences, around 9.2% found once. The sequencing used PBMCs, mostly from graft donor cells, collected 60 days after TCRalphabeta/CD19-depleted stem cell transplant. These receptors all come from a male patient aged 2 to 10 who had a stem cell transplant for chronic granulomatous disease, so the T cells may come from the graft donor.

At least ten counts were recorded for this clonotype. The chain joins TRBV20-1 to TRBJ2-5; 11 nucleotides match TRBD1. The germline gives CDR1 DFQATT, CDR2 SNEGSKA (reference sequence). The CDR3 covers 15 residues. V was clipped by 6 bases and J by 2 bases; unmatched bases: 8. CDR3 amino acids: CSADPGQGVQETQYF. CDR3 coding DNA: TGCAGTGCGGATCCGGGACAGGGGGTACAAGAGACCCAGTACTTC.

This clonotype was recorded at least ten times. This chain's CDR3 is CATAGGTREQYF. CDR3 bases: TGTGCCACCGCTGGGGGGACTCGGGAGCAGTACTTC. The genes are TRBV28 and TRBJ2-7; D might be TRBD2 (6 bases). The CDR3 totals 12 residues. Trimming stripped 10 bases from V and 7 bases from J, with 17 bases between. Germline lookup yields CDR1 MDHEN and CDR2 SYDVKM.

This clonotype came up many times. The chain links TRBV3-1 to TRBJ2-6; D is perhaps TRBD1 (6 bases). The CDR3 runs to 14 residues. The germline V gene encodes CDR1 LGHDT and CDR2 YNNKEL (reference sequence). Trimming stripped 3 bases from V and 3 bases from J, with 6 bases between. CDR3 sequence: CASSHRGGANVLTF. The CDR3 bases are TGTGCCAGCAGCCACAGGGGTGGGGCCAACGTCCTGACTTTC. Looking up the rest from reference TRBV3-1 and TRBJ2-6 gives the full variable domain: DTAVSQTPKYLVTQMGNDKSIKCEQNLGHDTMYWYKQDSKKFLKIMFSYNNKELIINETVPNRFSPKSPDKAHLNLHINSLELGDSAVYFCASSHRGGANVLTFGAGSRLTVL.

This clonotype was recorded many times. The chain carries TRBV20-1 and TRBJ2-7, with D perhaps TRBD1 or TRBD2 (5 bases each). Germline CDR1 reads DFQATT; CDR2 reads SNEGSKA (reference sequence). This CDR3 has 13 residues. Trimming shortened V by 5 bases and J by 2 bases, and 13 bases separated the two germline ends. CDR3 bases: TGCAGTGCTGACCGGGACGGAGCCTACGAGCAGTACTTC. It specifies CSADRDGAYEQYF.

This clonotype came up many times. The chain couples TRBV7-3 to TRBJ2-3; D is perhaps TRBD1 or TRBD2 (6 bases each). V dropped 1 base and J dropped 3 bases, with 8 bases sitting between them. This CDR3 spans 14 amino acids. Per germline, CDR1 SGHTA and CDR2 FQGTGA. The CDR3 DNA reads TGTGCCAGCAGCTTAAGAGGGGGGACAGATACGCAGTATTTT. Protein sequence: CASSLRGGTDTQYF.

This clonotype came up a few times. CDR3 sequence reads: CSAQSQGTRTDTQYF. CDR3 sequence (DNA): TGCAGTGCGCAATCACAGGGTACCCGCACAGATACGCAGTATTTT. J is TRBJ2-3 and V is TRBV20-1; weak D call: TRBD1 (6 bases). The CDR3 is 15 amino acids. Trimming cost V 6 bases and J 1 base, with 17 bases left between them. Germline V gives CDR1 DFQATT, CDR2 SNEGSKA (reference sequence).

This clonotype was seen repeatedly, ten times or more. The chain recombines TRBV18 with TRBJ2-1; TRBD1 aligns across 10 bases. J gave up 2 bases and V 3 bases, and 1 base lay outside the gene matches. The CDR3 runs 15 residues. In germline, CDR1 is KGHSH, CDR2 LQKENI. The CDR3 protein is CASSPGTGAYNEQFF. Here the CDR3 DNA reads TGTGCCAGCTCACCCGGGACAGGGGCCTACAATGAGCAGTTCTTC.

This clonotype appeared many times. CDR3 region: CASSPRQGRGETQYF. The CDR3 DNA reads TGTGCCAGCAGCCCCCGACAGGGGCGAGGGGAGACCCAGTACTTC. The V call is TRBV9, the J call TRBJ2-5, with 8 bases lining up with TRBD1. The CDR3 length is 15 residues. Trimming took 4 bases from V and 5 from J; bases not matched to a gene: 10. The germline CDR1 and CDR2 sequences are SGDLS and YYNGEE.

This clonotype was observed a few times. The chain links TRBV7-9 to TRBJ2-1; TRBD2 agrees at 7 bases. The germline V gene encodes CDR1 SEHNR and CDR2 FQNEAQ (reference sequence). V was clipped by 2 bases and J by 3 bases; unmatched bases: 7. The CDR3 loop spans 16 amino acids. CDR3 loop: CASSLPSGAGYNEQFF. The CDR3 region has the DNA TGTGCCAGCAGCTTACCCAGCGGGGCCGGCTACAATGAGCAGTTCTTC.

This clonotype was observed many times. The CDR3 coding sequence is TGCAGCGTTGAAGGGACAGGGATCACCGGGGAGCTGTTTTTT. Protein sequence: CSVEGTGITGELFF. This sequence joins TRBV29-1 and TRBJ2-2, with 8 bases matching TRBD1. CDR3 size: 14 residues. V trimming: 1 base; J trimming: 4 bases; junction bases outside the gene matches: 2. Germline V gene lookup returns CDR1 SQVTM and CDR2 ANQGSEA.

This clonotype was observed at least ten times. This chain joins TRBV28 and TRBJ2-7; TRBD1 aligns across 11 bases. CDR3 length: 14 residues. The germline V gene has CDR1 MDHEN and CDR2 SYDVKM. V lost 6 bases and J lost 2; bases outside the gene matches: 3. As DNA, the CDR3 is TGTGCCAGCAGCCGGACAGGGGGCACCTACGAGCAGTACTTC. Translated: CASSRTGGTYEQYF.

This clonotype has at least ten counts. Here the CDR3 DNA reads TGTGCCAGCAGTTTCGCCGGCGTCGAGCAGTACTTC. Translation gives CASSFAGVEQYF. The chain links TRBV27 to TRBJ2-7; D is unresolved. This CDR3 is built from 12 residues. V lost 3 bases and J 6 bases, leaving 9 bases between the germline ends. Germline CDR1 reads MNHEY; CDR2 reads SMNVEV (reference sequence).

This clonotype was recorded at least ten times. The V and J genes are TRBV7-2 and TRBJ2-3, with D hard to call. Germline CDR1 and CDR2: SGHTA and FQGNSA. This CDR3 contains 17 residues. The V gene lost 4 bases and the J gene lost 3 bases, with 20 bases spanning the gap. CDR3 sequence (DNA): TGTGCCAGCAGCTCAACATTTCTACTGACACCTACAGATACGCAGTATTTT. Protein sequence: CASSSTFLLTPTDTQYF.

With respect to this clonotype: A much more abundant neighbour one base away suggests this may be a read error. The genes are TRBV28 and TRBJ2-7, with 11 bases identical to TRBD2. Germline V gene data show CDR1 as MDHEN and CDR2 as SYDVKM. V trimming: 4 bases; J trimming: 7 bases; junction bases outside the gene matches: 6. The CDR3 consists of 14 residues. The CDR3 loop reads CASSSLLAGEEQYF. The DNA of the CDR3 is TGTGCCAGCAGTTCCCTACTAGCGGGAGAGGAGCAGTACTTC.

This clonotype was recorded at least ten times. This rearrangement joins TRBV12-3 or TRBV12-4 to TRBJ1-2; TRBD1 might be the D (6 bases). Trimming pared 5 bases from V and 4 bases from J, leaving 17 bases between. The CDR3 is 15 residues long. The CDR3 loop reads CASSPGTTLFYGYTF. The CDR3 DNA sequence: TGTGCCAGCAGTCCCGGGACAACCCTCTTCTATGGCTACACCTTC.